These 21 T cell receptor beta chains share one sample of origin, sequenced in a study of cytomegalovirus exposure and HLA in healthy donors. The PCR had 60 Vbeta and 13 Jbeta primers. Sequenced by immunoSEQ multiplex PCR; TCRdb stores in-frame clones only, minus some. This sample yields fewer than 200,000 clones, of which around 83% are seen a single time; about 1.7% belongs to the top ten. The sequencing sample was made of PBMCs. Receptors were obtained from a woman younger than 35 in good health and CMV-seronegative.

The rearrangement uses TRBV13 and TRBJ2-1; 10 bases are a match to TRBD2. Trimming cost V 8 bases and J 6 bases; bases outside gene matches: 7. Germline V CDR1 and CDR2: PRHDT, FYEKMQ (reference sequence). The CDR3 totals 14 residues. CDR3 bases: TGTGCCAGCTCAGGGCTAGCGGGAGTCAATGAGCAGTTCTTC. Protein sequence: CASSGLAGVNEQFF. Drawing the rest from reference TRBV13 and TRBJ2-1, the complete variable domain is AAGVIQSPRHLIKEKRETATLKCYPIPRHDTVYWYQQGPGQDPQFLISFYEKMQSDKGSIPDRFSAQQFSDYHSELNMSSLELGDSALYFCASSGLAGVNEQFFGPGTRLTVL.

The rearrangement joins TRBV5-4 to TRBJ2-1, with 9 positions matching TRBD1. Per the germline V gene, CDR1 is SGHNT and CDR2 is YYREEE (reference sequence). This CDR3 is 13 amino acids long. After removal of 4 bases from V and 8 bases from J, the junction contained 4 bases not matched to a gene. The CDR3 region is CASSAQGAYEQFF. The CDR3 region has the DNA TGTGCCAGCAGCGCACAGGGGGCCTATGAGCAGTTCTTC.

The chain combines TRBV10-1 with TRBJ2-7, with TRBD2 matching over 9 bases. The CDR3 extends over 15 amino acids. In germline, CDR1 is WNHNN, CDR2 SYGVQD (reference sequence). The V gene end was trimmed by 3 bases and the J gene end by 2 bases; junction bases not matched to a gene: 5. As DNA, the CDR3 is TGCGCCAGCAGTGATACGGCGGGAGGGCCCTACGAGCAGTACTTC. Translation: CASSDTAGGPYEQYF.

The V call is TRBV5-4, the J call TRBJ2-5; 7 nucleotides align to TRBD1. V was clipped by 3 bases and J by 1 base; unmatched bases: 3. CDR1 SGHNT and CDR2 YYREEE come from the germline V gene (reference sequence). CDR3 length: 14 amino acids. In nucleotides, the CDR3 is TGTGCCAGCAGCTGGAGACAGGGCCAAGAGACCCAGTACTTC. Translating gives CASSWRQGQETQYF.

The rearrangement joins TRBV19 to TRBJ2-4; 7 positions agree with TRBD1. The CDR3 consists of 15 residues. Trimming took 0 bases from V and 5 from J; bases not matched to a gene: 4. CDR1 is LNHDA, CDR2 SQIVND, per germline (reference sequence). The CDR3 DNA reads TGTGCCAGTAGTATAGAACAGGGGCTCGAAAACATTCAGTACTTC. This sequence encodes CASSIEQGLENIQYF.

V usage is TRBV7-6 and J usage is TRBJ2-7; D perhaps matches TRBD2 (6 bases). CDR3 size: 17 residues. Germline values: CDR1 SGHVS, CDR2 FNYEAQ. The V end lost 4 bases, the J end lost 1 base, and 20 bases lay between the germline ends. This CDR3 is CASSSPGGLAMSYEQYF. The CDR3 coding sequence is TGTGCCAGCAGCTCACCCGGGGGTTTAGCCATGTCCTACGAGCAGTACTTC.

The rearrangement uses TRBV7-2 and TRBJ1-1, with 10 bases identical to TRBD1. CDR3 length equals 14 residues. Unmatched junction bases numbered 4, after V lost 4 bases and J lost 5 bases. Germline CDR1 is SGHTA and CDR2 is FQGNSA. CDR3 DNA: TGTGCCAGCAGCTCGACAGGGGGCGAGACTGAAGCTTTCTTT. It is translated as CASSSTGGETEAFF.

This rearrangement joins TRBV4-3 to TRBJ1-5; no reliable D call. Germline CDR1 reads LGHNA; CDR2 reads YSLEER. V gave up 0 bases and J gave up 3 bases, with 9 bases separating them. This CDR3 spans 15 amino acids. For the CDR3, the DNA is TGCGCCAGCAGCCAAGACTTAGTTTACAATCAGCCCCAGCATTTT. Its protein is CASSQDLVYNQPQHF.

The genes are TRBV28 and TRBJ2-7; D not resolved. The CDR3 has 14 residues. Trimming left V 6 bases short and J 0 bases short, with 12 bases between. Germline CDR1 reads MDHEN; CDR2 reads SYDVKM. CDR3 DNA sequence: TGTGCCAGCAGGGGCGTACAGAGCTCCTACGAGCAGTACTTC. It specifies CASRGVQSSYEQYF.

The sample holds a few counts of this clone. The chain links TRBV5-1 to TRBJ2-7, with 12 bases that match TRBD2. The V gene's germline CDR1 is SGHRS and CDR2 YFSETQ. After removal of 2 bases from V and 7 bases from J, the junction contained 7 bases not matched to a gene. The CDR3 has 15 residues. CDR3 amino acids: CASSFGLAGGGEQYV. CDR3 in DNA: TGCGCCAGCAGCTTCGGGCTAGCGGGAGGGGGTGAGCAGTACGTC.

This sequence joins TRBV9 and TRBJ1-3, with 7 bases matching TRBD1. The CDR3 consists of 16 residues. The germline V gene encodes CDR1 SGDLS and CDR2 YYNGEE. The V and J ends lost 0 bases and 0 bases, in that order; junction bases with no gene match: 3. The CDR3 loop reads CASSVEGQNSGNTIYF. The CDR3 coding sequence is TGTGCCAGCAGCGTAGAGGGACAGAACTCTGGAAACACCATATATTTT.

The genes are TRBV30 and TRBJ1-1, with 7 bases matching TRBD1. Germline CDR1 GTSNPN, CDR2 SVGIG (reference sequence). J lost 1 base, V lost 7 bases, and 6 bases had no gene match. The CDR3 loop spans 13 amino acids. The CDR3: CASWTGGNTEAFF. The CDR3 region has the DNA TGTGCCTCCTGGACAGGAGGGAACACTGAAGCTTTCTTT.

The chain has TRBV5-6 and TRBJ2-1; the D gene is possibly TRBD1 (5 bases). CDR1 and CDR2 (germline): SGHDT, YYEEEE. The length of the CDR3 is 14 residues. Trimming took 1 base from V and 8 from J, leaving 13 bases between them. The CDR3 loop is CASSLTPRVYEQFF. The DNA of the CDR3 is TGTGCCAGCAGCTTGACCCCCAGGGTCTATGAGCAGTTCTTC.

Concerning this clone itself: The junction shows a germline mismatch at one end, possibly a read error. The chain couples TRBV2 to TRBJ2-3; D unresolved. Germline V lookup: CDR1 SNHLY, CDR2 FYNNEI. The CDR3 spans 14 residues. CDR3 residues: CASREGPPTDTQYF. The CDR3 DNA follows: TGTGCCAGCAGGGAAGGGCCCCCCACAGATACGCAGTATTTT.

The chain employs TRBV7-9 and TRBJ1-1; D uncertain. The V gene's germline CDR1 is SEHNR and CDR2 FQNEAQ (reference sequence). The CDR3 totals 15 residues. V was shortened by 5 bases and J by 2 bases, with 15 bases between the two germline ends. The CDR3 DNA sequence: TGTGCCAGCAGCCTTGACTTATCTGGCAACACTGAAGCTTTCTTT. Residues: CASSLDLSGNTEAFF.

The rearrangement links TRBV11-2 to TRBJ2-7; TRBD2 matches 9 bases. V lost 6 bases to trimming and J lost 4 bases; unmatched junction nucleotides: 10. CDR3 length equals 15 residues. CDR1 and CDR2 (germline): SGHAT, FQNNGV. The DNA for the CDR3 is TGTGCCAGCAGTCCAGAGGGACTAGCCTCATACGAGCAGTACTTC. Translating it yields CASSPEGLASYEQYF.

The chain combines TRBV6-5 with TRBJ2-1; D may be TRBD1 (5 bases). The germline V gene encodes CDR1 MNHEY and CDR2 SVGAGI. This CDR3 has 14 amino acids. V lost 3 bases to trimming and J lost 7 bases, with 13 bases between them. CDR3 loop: CASSYKFGANEQFF. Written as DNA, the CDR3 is TGTGCCAGCAGTTATAAGTTTGGGGCGAATGAGCAGTTCTTC.

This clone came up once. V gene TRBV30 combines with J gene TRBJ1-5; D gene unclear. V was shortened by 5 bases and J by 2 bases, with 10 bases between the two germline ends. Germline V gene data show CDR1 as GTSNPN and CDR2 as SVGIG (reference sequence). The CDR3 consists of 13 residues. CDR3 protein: CAWAGLGNQPQHF. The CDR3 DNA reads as TGTGCCTGGGCTGGACTCGGCAATCAGCCCCAGCATTTT.

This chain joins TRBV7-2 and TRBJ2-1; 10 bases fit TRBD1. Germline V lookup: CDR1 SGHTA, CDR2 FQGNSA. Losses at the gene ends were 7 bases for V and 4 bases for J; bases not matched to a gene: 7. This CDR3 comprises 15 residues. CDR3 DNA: TGTGCCAGCAAACCGGGACAGGGGATGTACAATGAGCAGTTCTTC. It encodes CASKPGQGMYNEQFF.

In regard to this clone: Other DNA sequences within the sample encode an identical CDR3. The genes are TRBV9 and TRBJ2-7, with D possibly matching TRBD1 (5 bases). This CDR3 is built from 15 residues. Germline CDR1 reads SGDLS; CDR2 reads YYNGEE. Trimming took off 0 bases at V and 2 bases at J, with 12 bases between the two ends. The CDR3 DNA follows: TGTGCCAGCAGCGTAGCTCCGGGCAGGGCCTACGAGCAGTACTTC. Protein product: CASSVAPGRAYEQYF.

CDR3 residues: CATSNRQGTYEQYV. CDR3 coding DNA: TGTGCCACCAGCAATCGACAGGGGACGTACGAGCAGTACGTC. V gene TRBV15 combines with J gene TRBJ2-7; 8 positions match TRBD1. The germline V gene has CDR1 LNHNV and CDR2 YYDKDF (reference sequence). The CDR3 extends over 14 amino acids. V was pared by 4 bases and J by 4 bases, with 6 bases of the junction left unmatched.